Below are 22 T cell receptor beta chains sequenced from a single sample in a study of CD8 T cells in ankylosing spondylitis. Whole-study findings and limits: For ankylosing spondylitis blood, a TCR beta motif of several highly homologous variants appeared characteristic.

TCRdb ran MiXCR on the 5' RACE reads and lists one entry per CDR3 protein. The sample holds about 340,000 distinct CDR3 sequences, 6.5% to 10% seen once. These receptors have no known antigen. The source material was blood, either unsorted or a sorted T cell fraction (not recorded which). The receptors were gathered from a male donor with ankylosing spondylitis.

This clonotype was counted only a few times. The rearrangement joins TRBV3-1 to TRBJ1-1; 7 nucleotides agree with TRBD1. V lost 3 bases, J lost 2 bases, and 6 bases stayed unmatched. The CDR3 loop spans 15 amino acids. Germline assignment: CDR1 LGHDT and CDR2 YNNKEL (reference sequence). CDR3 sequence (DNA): TGTGCCAGCAGCCACAGGGACAGAGCTAACACTGAAGCTTTCTTT. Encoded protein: CASSHRDRANTEAFF.

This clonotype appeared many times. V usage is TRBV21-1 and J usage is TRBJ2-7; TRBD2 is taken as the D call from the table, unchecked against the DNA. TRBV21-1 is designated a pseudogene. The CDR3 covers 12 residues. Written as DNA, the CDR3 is TGTGCCAGGGGACTCCCCCGCTACGAGCAGTACTTC. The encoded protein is CARGLPRYEQYF.

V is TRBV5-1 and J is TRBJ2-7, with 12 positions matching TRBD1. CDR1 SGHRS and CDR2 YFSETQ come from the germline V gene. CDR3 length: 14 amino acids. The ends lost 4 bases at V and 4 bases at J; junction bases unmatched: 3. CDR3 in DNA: TGCGCCAGCAGCCGGGACAGGGGGCAATACGAGCAGTACTTC. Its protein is CASSRDRGQYEQYF.

CDR3 nucleotide sequence: TGTGCCAGCAGCTTAGAACGGGTTAGTGAAAAACTGTTTTTT. This encodes CASSLERVSEKLFF. J is TRBJ1-4 and V is TRBV11-2; D remains ambiguous. V lost 0 bases and J 7 bases, leaving 9 bases between the germline ends. This CDR3 has 14 residues. CDR1 is SGHAT and CDR2 is FQNNGV in the germline V gene. The whole variable domain, remainder taken from reference TRBV11-2 and TRBJ1-4, is EAGVAQSPRYKIIEKRQSVAFWCNPISGHATLYWYQQILGQGPKLLIQFQNNGVVDDSQLPKDRFSAERLKGVDSTLKIQPAKLEDSAVYLCASSLERVSEKLFFGSGTQLSVL.

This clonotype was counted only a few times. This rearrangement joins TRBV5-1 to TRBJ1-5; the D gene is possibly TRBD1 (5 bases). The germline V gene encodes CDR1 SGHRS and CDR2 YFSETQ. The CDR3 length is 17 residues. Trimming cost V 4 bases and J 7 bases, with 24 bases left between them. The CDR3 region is CASSPQPRDLRGQPQHF. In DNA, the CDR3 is TGCGCCAGCAGCCCACAACCCCGGGACCTTCGAGGACAGCCCCAGCATTTT.

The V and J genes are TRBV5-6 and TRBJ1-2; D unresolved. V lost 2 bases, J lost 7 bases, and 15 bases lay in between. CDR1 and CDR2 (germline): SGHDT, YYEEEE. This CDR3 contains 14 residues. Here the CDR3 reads CASSFYSSSSGYTF. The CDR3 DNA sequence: TGTGCCAGCAGCTTTTACAGTTCATCCTCTGGCTACACCTTC.

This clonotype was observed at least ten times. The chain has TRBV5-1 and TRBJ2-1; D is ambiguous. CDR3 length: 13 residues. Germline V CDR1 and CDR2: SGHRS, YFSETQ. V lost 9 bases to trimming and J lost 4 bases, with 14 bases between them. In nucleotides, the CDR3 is TGCGCCACTGCCTGGAACTCGTACAATGAGCAGTTCTTC. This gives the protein CATAWNSYNEQFF.

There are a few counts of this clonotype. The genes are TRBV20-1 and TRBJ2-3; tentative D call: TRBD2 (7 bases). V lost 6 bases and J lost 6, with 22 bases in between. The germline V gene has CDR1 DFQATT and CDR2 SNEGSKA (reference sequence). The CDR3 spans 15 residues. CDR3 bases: TGCAGTGCAAAGCGGACAGCGGGACCGGGGGATACGCAGTATTTT. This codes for CSAKRTAGPGDTQYF.

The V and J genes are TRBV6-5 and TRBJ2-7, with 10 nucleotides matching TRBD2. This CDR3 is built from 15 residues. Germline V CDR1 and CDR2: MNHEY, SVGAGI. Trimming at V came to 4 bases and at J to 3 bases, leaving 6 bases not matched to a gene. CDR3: CASSSLTSGNYEQYF. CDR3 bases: TGTGCCAGCAGTTCTCTTACTAGCGGGAACTACGAGCAGTACTTC.

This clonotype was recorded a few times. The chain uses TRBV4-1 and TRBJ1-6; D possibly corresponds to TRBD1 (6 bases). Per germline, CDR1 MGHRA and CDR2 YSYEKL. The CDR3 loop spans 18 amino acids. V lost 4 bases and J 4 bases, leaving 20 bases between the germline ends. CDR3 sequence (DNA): TGCGCCAGCAGCCGGACGAGGGACACCTCCGGATATAATTCACCCCTCCACTTT. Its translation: CASSRTRDTSGYNSPLHF.

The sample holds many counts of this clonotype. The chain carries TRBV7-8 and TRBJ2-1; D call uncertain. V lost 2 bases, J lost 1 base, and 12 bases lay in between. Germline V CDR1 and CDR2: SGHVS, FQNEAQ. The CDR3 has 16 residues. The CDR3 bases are TGTGCCAGCAGCTTATTCCCCTCCGGGTCCTACAATGAGCAGTTCTTC. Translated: CASSLFPSGSYNEQFF.

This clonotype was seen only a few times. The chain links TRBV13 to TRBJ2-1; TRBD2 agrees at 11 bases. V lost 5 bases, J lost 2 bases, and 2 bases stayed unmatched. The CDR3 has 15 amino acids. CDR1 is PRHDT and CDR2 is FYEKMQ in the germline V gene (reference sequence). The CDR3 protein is CASSTLAGAYNEQFF. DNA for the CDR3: TGTGCCAGCAGCACACTAGCGGGAGCCTACAATGAGCAGTTCTTC. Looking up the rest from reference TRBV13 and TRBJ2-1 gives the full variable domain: AAGVIQSPRHLIKEKRETATLKCYPIPRHDTVYWYQQGPGQDPQFLISFYEKMQSDKGSIPDRFSAQQFSDYHSELNMSSLELGDSALYFCASSTLAGAYNEQFFGPGTRLTVL.

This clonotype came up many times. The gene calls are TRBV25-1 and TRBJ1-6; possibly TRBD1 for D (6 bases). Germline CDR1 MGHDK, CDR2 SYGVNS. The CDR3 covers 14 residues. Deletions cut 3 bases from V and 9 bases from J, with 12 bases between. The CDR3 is CASSEATGASPLHF. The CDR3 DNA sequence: TGTGCCAGCAGTGAGGCGACAGGCGCTTCACCCCTCCACTTT.

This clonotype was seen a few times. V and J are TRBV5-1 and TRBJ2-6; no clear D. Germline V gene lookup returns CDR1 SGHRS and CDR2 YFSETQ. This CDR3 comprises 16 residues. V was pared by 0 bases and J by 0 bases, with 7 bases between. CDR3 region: CASSLGRNSGANVLTF. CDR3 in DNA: TGCGCCAGCAGCTTGGGGCGGAACTCTGGGGCCAACGTCCTGACTTTC.

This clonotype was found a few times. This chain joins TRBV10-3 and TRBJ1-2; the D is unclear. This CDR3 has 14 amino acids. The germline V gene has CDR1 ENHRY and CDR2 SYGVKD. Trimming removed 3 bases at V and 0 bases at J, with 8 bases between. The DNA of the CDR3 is TGTGCCATCAGTGAAGAGCGAACTAACTATGGCTACACCTTC. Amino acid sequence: CAISEERTNYGYTF.

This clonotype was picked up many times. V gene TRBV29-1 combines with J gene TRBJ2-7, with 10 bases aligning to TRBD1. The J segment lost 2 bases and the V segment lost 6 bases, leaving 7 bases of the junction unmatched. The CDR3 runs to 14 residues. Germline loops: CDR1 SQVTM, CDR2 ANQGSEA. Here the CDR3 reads CSVVTGGPPYEQYF. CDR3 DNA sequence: TGCAGCGTGGTGACAGGGGGCCCACCCTACGAGCAGTACTTC.

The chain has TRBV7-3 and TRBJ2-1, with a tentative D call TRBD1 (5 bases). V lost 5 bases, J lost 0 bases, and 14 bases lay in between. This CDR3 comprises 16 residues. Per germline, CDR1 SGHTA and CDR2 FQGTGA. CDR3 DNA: TGTGCCAGCAGCCAATACAGGTCCAGCTCCTACAATGAGCAGTTCTTC. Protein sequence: CASSQYRSSSYNEQFF. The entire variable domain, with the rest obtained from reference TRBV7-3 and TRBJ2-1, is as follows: GAGVSQTPSNKVTEKGKYVELRCDPISGHTALYWYRQSLGQGPEFLIYFQGTGAADDSGLPNDRFFAVRPEGSVSTLKIQRTERGDSAVYLCASSQYRSSSYNEQFFGPGTRLTVL.

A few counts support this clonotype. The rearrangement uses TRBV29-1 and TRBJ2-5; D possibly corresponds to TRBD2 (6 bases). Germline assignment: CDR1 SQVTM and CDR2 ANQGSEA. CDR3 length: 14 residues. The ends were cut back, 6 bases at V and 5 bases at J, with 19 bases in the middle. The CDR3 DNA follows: TGCAGCGTAGAACACAACCTTCGGGAGGAGACCCAGTACTTC. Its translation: CSVEHNLREETQYF.

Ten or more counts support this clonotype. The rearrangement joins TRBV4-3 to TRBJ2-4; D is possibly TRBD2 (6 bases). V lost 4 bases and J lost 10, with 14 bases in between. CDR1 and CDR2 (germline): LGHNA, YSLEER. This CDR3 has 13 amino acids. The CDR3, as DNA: TGCGCCAGCAGCCCAAGCCGAGGGAGGATTCAGTACTTC. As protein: CASSPSRGRIQYF.

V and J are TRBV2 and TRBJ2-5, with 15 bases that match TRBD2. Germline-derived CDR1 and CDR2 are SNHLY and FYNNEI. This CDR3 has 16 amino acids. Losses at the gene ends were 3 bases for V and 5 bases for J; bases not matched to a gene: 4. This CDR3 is CASSDGLAGGPETQYF. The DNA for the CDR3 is TGTGCCAGCAGTGACGGACTAGCGGGAGGGCCGGAGACCCAGTACTTC.

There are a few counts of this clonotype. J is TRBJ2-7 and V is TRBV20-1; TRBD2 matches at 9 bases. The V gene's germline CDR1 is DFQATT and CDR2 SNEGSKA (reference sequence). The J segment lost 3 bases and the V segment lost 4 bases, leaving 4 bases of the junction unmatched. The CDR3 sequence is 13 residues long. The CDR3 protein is CSANPSGNYEQYF. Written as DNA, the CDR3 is TGCAGTGCTAACCCTAGCGGGAACTACGAGCAGTACTTC.

CDR3 in DNA: TGTGCCAGCAGCGTCCAGACCGTTGGACTAGCGGCTAGCTCCTACAATGAGCAGTTCTTC. This encodes CASSVQTVGLAASSYNEQFF. The V gene is TRBV9, the J gene TRBJ2-1; 10 bases map to TRBD2. V gave up 2 bases and J gave up 0 bases; unmatched junction bases: 14. The CDR3 runs to 20 residues. Germline CDR1 SGDLS, CDR2 YYNGEE. Supplemented by reference TRBV9 and TRBJ2-1, the full variable domain reads DSGVTQTPKHLITATGQRVTLRCSPRSGDLSVYWYQQSLDQGLQFLIQYYNGEERAKGNILERFSAQQFPDLHSELNLSSLELGDSALYFCASSVQTVGLAASSYNEQFFGPGTRLTVL.